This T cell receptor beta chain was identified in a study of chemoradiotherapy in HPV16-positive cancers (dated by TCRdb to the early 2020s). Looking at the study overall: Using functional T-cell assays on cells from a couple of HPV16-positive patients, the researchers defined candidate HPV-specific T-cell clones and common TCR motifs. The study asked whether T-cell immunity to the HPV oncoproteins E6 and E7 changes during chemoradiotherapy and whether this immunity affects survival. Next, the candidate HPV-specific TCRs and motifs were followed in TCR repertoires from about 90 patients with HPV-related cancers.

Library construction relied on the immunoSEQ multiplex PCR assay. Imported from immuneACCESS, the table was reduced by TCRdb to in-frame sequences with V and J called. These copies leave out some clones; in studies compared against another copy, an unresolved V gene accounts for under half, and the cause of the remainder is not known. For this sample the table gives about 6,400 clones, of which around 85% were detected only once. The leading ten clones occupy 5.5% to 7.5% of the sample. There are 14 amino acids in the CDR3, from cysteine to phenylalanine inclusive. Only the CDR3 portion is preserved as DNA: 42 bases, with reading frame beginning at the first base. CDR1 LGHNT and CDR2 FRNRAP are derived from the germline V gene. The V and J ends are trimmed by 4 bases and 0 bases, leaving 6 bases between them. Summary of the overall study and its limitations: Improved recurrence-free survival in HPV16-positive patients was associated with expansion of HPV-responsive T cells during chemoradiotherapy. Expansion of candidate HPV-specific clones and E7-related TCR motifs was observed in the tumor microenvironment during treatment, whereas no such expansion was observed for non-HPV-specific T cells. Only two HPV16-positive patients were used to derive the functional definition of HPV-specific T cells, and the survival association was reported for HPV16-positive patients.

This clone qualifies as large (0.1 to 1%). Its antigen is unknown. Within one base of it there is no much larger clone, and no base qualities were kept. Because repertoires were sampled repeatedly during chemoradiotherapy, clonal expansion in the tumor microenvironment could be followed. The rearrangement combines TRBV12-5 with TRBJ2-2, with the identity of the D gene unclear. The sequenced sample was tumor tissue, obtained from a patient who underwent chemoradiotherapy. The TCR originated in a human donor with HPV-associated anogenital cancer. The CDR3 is CASGWTANTGELFF. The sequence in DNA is TGTGCTAGTGGTTGGACCGCGAACACCGGGGAGCTGTTTTTT.